This entry is about one T cell receptor (beta chain). The target antigen is unknown. Original analysis: Building a distant-metastasis classifier for papillary thyroid cancer drew on CDR3 differences across clinicopathological groups. Using MiXCR, TCRdb re-called clones from the PCR reads. The authors' filters were not applied to this entry. The top ten clones hold about 17% of a sample with 10,000 to 13,000 clones, roughly two fifths of them seen once. This CDR3 is built from 15 residues. The V gene end was trimmed by 4 bases and the J gene end by 2 bases; junction bases not matched to a gene: 2. The germline gives CDR1 MNHNS, CDR2 SASEGT. The data originate from a study of metastatic and nonmetastatic thyroid tumors. For the study at large: Patients with malignant and benign thyroid disease provided blood and tumor or nodule tissue, whose repertoires were compared. Study-wide results and caveats: Compared with benign nodules, malignant thyroid tumors were reported to have significantly higher TCR beta diversity in both blood and tumor.

All patients reached thyroid surgery having received no treatment beforehand. This TCR derives from a female donor with papillary thyroid cancer or a benign thyroid nodule (not recorded which). Some clones in this sample may be carry-over from other donors' samples. The sequencing input was tumor tissue. The chain uses TRBV6-1 and TRBJ2-2; 9 bases match TRBD2. The CDR3 reads CASSALAGNTGELFF. The CDR3 DNA follows: TGTGCCAGCAGTGCTCTAGCGGGAAACACCGGGGAGCTGTTTTTT.